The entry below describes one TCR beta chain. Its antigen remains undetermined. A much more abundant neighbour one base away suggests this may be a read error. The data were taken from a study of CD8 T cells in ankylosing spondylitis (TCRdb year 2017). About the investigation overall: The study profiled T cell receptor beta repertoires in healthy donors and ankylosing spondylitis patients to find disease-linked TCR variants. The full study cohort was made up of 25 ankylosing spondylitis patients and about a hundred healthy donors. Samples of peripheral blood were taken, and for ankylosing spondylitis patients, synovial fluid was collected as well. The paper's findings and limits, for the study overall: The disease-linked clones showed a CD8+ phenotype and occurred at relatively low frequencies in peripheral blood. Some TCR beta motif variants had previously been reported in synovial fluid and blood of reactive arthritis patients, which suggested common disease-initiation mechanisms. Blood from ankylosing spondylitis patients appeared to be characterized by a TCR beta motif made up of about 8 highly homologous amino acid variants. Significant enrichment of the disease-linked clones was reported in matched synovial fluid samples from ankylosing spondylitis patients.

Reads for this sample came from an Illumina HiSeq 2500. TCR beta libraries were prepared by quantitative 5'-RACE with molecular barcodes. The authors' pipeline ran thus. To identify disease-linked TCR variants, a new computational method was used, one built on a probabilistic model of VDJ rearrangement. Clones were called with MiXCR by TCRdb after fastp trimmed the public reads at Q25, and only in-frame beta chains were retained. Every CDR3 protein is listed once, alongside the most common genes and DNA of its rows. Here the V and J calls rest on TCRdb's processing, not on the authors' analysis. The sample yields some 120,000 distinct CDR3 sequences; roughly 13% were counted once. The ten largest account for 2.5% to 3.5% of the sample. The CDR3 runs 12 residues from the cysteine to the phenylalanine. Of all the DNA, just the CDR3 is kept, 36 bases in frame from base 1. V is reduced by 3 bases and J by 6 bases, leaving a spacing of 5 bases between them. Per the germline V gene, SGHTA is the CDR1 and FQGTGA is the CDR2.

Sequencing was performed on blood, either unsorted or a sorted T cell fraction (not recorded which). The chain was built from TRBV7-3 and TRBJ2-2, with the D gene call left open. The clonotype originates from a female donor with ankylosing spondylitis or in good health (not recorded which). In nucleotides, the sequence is TGTGCCAGCAGCTTGCAGCCCGGGGAGCTGTTTTTT. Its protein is CASSLQPGELFF.